Each of the 19 T cell receptor beta chains below was sequenced from the same sample in a study of identical twins. TCRdb passed the 5' RACE reads through MiXCR, listing each CDR3 protein once. The table lists 300,000 or so distinct CDR3 sequences, just under 9.5% of them singletons. This same sample was also part of a study on yellow fever vaccine responses in identical twins.

Material for sequencing was CD8+ T cells sorted from blood. The receptors were gathered from a woman younger than 30 in good health.

This sequence joins TRBV4-2 and TRBJ2-1; unclear D gene. CDR3 size: 13 residues. The germline V gene encodes CDR1 LGHNA and CDR2 YNFKEQ. V dropped 1 base and J dropped 5 bases, with 6 bases sitting between them. The CDR3 spells CASSQGVNNEQFF. The DNA of the CDR3 is TGTGCCAGCAGCCAAGGTGTGAACAATGAGCAGTTCTTC.

The chain uses TRBV7-6 and TRBJ2-1; 8 bases match TRBD2. This CDR3 has 15 residues. V dropped 3 bases and J dropped 7; count of bases not matched to a gene: 8. The V gene's germline CDR1 is SGHVS and CDR2 FNYEAQ. CDR3 bases: TGTGCCAGCAGCTTCGGGGGGGGCGGGGTAAATGAGCAGTTCTTC. Amino acids: CASSFGGGGVNEQFF.

The chain combines TRBV20-1 with TRBJ2-1; 9 nucleotides agree with TRBD2. CDR1 and CDR2 (germline): DFQATT, SNEGSKA (reference sequence). This CDR3 has 19 amino acids. J lost 1 base, V lost 0 bases, and 13 bases had no gene match. CDR3 region: CSAREDLWREGRSYNEQFF. The DNA of the CDR3 is TGCAGTGCTAGAGAGGATCTTTGGCGGGAGGGCCGGTCCTACAATGAGCAGTTCTTC.

This clonotype showed up many times. J is TRBJ2-7 and V is TRBV29-1; D might be TRBD2 (5 bases). Germline lookup yields CDR1 SQVTM and CDR2 ANQGSEA. CDR3 length: 12 amino acids. V lost 4 bases, J lost 4 bases, and 11 bases lay in between. CDR3: CSVAGNGYEQYF. CDR3 nucleotides: TGCAGCGTTGCCGGGAATGGATACGAGCAGTACTTC.

In this sample, this clonotype turned up many times. The chain couples TRBV12-3 or TRBV12-4 to TRBJ1-5; TRBD1 is a possible D gene (6 bases). V lost 6 bases and J 3 bases, leaving 21 bases between the germline ends. This CDR3 is 17 amino acids long. The CDR3 DNA reads TGTGCCAGCAGAGGGGGGGACGGGCCCACCCCCAATCAGCCCCAGCATTTT. Amino acids: CASRGGDGPTPNQPQHF.

This clonotype was detected only a few times. The chain links TRBV11-2 to TRBJ2-7; no firm D call. The CDR3 loop spans 14 amino acids. Trimming removed 1 base from V and 3 bases from J, with 10 bases in between. The germline V gene encodes CDR1 SGHAT and CDR2 FQNNGV. CDR3 nucleotide sequence: TGTGCCAGCAGCTTAGTAACGACTCGCTACGAGCAGTACTTC. Translated, it gives CASSLVTTRYEQYF.

This clonotype has just a few counts. The chain employs TRBV11-2 and TRBJ2-7; D not resolved. CDR3 length: 10 amino acids. V shed 8 bases and J shed 5 bases, with 7 bases lying between them. Germline V gives CDR1 SGHAT, CDR2 FQNNGV. For the CDR3, the DNA is TGTGCCAGCGGAGTAGACGAGCAGTACTTC. Residues: CASGVDEQYF. The full variable domain, rest sourced from reference TRBV11-2 and TRBJ2-7, is EAGVAQSPRYKIIEKRQSVAFWCNPISGHATLYWYQQILGQGPKLLIQFQNNGVVDDSQLPKDRFSAERLKGVDSTLKIQPAKLEDSAVYLCASGVDEQYFGPGTRLTVT.

There are a few counts of this clonotype. The chain carries TRBV7-6 and TRBJ2-1, with TRBD2 matching 8 bases. The germline CDR1 and CDR2 sequences are SGHVS and FNYEAQ. V was clipped by 6 bases and J by 5 bases; unmatched bases: 12. The CDR3 totals 16 residues. The DNA of the CDR3 is TGTGCCAGCAGACTCGCGGGGGGAGGGGTCCACAATGAGCAGTTCTTC. Its translation: CASRLAGGGVHNEQFF.

The chain couples TRBV28 to TRBJ2-7; possibly TRBD2 for D (6 bases). Deletions cut 2 bases from V and 1 base from J, with 12 bases between. The CDR3 totals 15 residues. CDR1 and CDR2 (germline): MDHEN, SYDVKM. The CDR3 protein is CASSLVLAPSYEQYF. CDR3 bases: TGTGCCAGCAGTTTAGTGCTAGCGCCTTCCTACGAGCAGTACTTC.

The chain recombines TRBV2 with TRBJ2-1, with D unclear. Germline CDR1 and CDR2: SNHLY and FYNNEI. Trimming left V 1 base short and J 1 base short, with 11 bases between. CDR3 length: 16 amino acids. CDR3 sequence (DNA): TGTGCCAGCAGTGAAGTGGGATATGGGTCCTACAATGAGCAGTTCTTC. It yields the protein CASSEVGYGSYNEQFF.

This clonotype was seen many times. The chain employs TRBV12-3 or TRBV12-4 and TRBJ2-1; no definite D call. V lost 5 bases and J lost 0, with 11 bases in between. The CDR3 consists of 15 residues. The CDR3 region is CASSDSESSYNEQFF. The CDR3 DNA reads as TGTGCCAGCAGTGACTCCGAAAGCTCCTACAATGAGCAGTTCTTC.

This clonotype has only a few counts. This chain uses TRBV12-3 or TRBV12-4 with TRBJ2-7; D is unclear. V lost 5 bases, J lost 3 bases, and 14 bases lay in between. The CDR3 consists of 14 residues. CDR3 sequence reads: CASSVSGTNYEQYF. As DNA, the CDR3 is TGTGCCAGCAGTGTGAGTGGAACGAACTACGAGCAGTACTTC.

The rearrangement links TRBV20-1 to TRBJ2-7, with 11 nucleotides matching TRBD2. Trimming took 5 bases from V and 3 from J; bases not matched to a gene: 6. Germline loops: CDR1 DFQATT, CDR2 SNEGSKA (reference sequence). This CDR3 spans 14 amino acids. The DNA for the CDR3 is TGCAGTGCTGGAATGACTAGCGGGATCTACGAGCAGTACTTC. It is translated as CSAGMTSGIYEQYF.

This clonotype was observed a handful of times. The chain links TRBV11-1 to TRBJ2-5, with D perhaps TRBD1 or TRBD2 (5 bases each). The CDR3 totals 18 residues. Germline V CDR1 and CDR2: SGHAT, FQDESV (reference sequence). Trimming pared 4 bases from V and 5 bases from J, leaving 26 bases between. The CDR3 sequence: CASSYPQDSTAEWETQYF. CDR3 nucleotides: TGTGCCAGCAGCTACCCACAGGACTCTACAGCGGAGTGGGAGACCCAGTACTTC. Complete variable domain (other parts from reference TRBV11-1 and TRBJ2-5): EAEVAQSPRYKITEKSQAVAFWCDPISGHATLYWYRQILGQGPELLVQFQDESVVDDSQLPKDRFSAERLKGVDSTLKIQPAELGDSAMYLCASSYPQDSTAEWETQYFGPGTRLLVL.

This clonotype was counted at least ten times. The rearrangement links TRBV29-1 to TRBJ2-7; weak D call: TRBD2 (7 bases). The CDR3 covers 13 residues. V shed 0 bases and J shed 5 bases, with 11 bases lying between them. Looked up from germline, CDR1 is SQVTM and CDR2 is ANQGSEA. The CDR3 coding sequence is TGCAGCGTTGAAGATGGGGGGGGGCACGAGCAGTACTTC. Its protein product is CSVEDGGGHEQYF.

CDR3 nucleotides: TGTGCCAGCAGTTACTCGAATTCAGGGGACAATGAGCAGTTCTTC. It encodes CASSYSNSGDNEQFF. The V gene is TRBV6-5, the J gene TRBJ2-1, with D tentatively TRBD1 (6 bases). V shed 0 bases and J shed 5 bases, with 11 bases lying between them. Germline CDR1 MNHEY, CDR2 SVGAGI. The CDR3 has 15 residues.

The genes are TRBV9 and TRBJ2-2, with TRBD1 as a possible D gene (5 bases). Germline CDR1 and CDR2: SGDLS and YYNGEE. This CDR3 contains 14 residues. V lost 1 base to trimming and J lost 1 base, with 5 bases between them. CDR3 region: CASSVQGNTGELFF. CDR3 nucleotide sequence: TGTGCCAGCAGCGTACAGGGGAACACCGGGGAGCTGTTTTTT.

The chain is built from TRBV30 and TRBJ2-7; D unclear. The CDR3 runs to 12 residues. Trimming stripped 2 bases from V and 2 bases from J, with 7 bases between. Germline CDR1 and CDR2: GTSNPN and SVGIG (reference sequence). This CDR3 is CAWSQATYEQYF. DNA for the CDR3: TGTGCCTGGAGTCAAGCGACCTACGAGCAGTACTTC.

This chain uses TRBV21-1 with TRBJ2-1; the DNA was not used to check the table's D call, TRBD2. TRBV21-1 is described as a pseudogene. The CDR3 totals 16 residues. CDR3 in DNA: TGTGCCAGCAGCAAAGAGGTCAGGGCCCTTGACAATGAGCAGTTCTTC. Encoded protein: CASSKEVRALDNEQFF.